This T cell receptor beta chain was found in a study of T cells expressing NK-cell markers. Germline V gene lookup returns CDR1 MGHRA and CDR2 YSYEKL. The CDR3 runs to 14 residues. TCRdb re-called the 5' RACE reads and gives one entry per CDR3 protein, without DNA. The table counts about 260,000 distinct CDR3 sequences; roughly 4.2% lies in the top ten. This rearrangement joins TRBV4-1 to TRBJ2-5; the TCRdb call, TRBD1, lacks DNA for checking. The clonotype was recovered from a woman between 18 and 70 years old in good health. The sequenced material came from blood T cells: a sorted CD56 or NKG2C T cell subset, CD4+ or CD8+ T cells, or bulk PBMC T cells (not recorded which). CDR3 sequence reads: CASSQDEKGGTQYF.